This T cell receptor (beta chain) was observed in a study of cytomegalovirus exposure and HLA in healthy donors (dated by TCRdb to the late 2010s). With respect to the entire study: An earlier analysis of several hundred of the donors reported 276 Gb of sequence data and some 110 million unique TCR beta sequences obtained from about 179 million T cells. An early release covering about 600 HLA-typed donors comprised approximately 300 gigabases of sequencing data and 85 million to 100 million unique TCR sequences. In the later analysis, no new phenotypic data were used to find candidate immune exposures; instead, reliance was placed on TCR beta sequences and their occurrence across donors. An earlier analysis of 500 to 650 of the donors applied high-throughput TCR beta sequencing to assess whether each TCR beta V gene segment acted as functional or pseudogenic. Alongside the repertoire data, information on donor age, sex, ethnicity and CMV serostatus was compiled. Using immunosequencing, the study profiled T cell repertoires from 666 subjects and related those repertoires to cytomegalovirus serostatus. On average, 235,054 unique TCR beta nucleotide sequences were sequenced per donor among 398 genotyped donors of the cohort, with around 19% of those sequences being non-productive. Besides the first cohort of some 670 subjects, a separate validation cohort made up of 120 different subjects was used. The genetic ancestry cluster associated with self-reported Caucasian donors included 65% to 90% of the 398 genotyped donors. The study combined high-throughput TCR immunosequencing, statistical association of individual TCRs with disease status, and machine learning to predict cytomegalovirus infection status. Five DR-DQ haplotypes were handled as single units for association and clustering because linkage in the cohort was strong. The number of donors typed differed by locus, with about 620-630 for A, B, C, DRB1 and DQB1, 522 for DQA1, about 610 for DPA1, and some 440 for DPB1. Class I and class II HLA loci were covered by the typing at four-digit resolution. All discovery cohort repertoires had been generated on a single sequencing platform. The study aimed to test whether cataloging public T cell receptors could reveal signatures of past pathogen exposure. A later genetic analysis took genome-wide SNP genotypes for about 55% of the 666 donors and used that subset as a discovery cohort. In a later analysis, previously published TCR beta repertoires from 666 donors were re-analyzed and high-resolution HLA genotyping was added so that TCR occurrence patterns could be studied. Results the study describes overall, beyond this receptor: Because HLA typing was unavailable for some donors at each locus, only the typed subset was used in association tests. A further reported finding was that TCR beta sequences accurately predicted the HLA-A and HLA-B alleles for most subjects in the first cohort. Immune exposure information for the cohort was limited to CMV serostatus. While some public TCRs were present in many individuals, most TCR sequences turned up only very rarely across donors. Some IMGT-functional V segments, including TRBV6-2 and TRBV6-3, could not be told apart with the 87-base-pair reads, so those segments were excluded. Because counts were too low, roughly 17 rarely observed V segments, including chromosome 9 orphons, were left out of the earlier analysis of some 640 of the donors. Only TCR beta chains were sequenced in this cohort, and the absence of alpha or paired-chain data limited detectable features. In a later genetic analysis, fewer N-insertions in productive TCRs were reported among donors in an Asian-associated ancestry cluster than the roughly 640-donor mean. The presence/absence analyses assumed that sequencing depth was roughly uniform across donors, and that assumption may not be true. In a later genetic analysis, a missense DCLRE1C variant was associated with V-gene and J-gene trimming of TCR beta chains, and the association was replicated in an independent cohort. A group of highly shared sequence variants was considered likely to be a technical artifact of the sequencing pipeline. Cytomegalovirus status was reported to be diagnosed by the classifier with high specificity and sensitivity in both the original and validation cohorts. Broadly in line with IMGT annotations, most TCR beta V segments showed up in productive rearrangements about 90% or about 30% of the time in an earlier analysis of around 550 of the donors. In the study, some 160 TCR beta chains were listed as associated with cytomegalovirus. At a false discovery rate of 0.05, a later analysis linked some 17,000 TCR beta sequences to specific HLA alleles. In a later analysis, HLA-associated TCR beta chains were found to be more clonally expanded and to have lower generation probabilities than equally common non-associated chains. Three of the identified cytomegalovirus-associated TCR beta chains were confirmed in vitro to be specific for cytomegalovirus antigens. In a later analysis, the rate of TCR association differed among HLA loci, with DRB1 alleles having the most associated TCRs and HLA-C alleles having the fewest. A later analysis reported that several top co-occurrence clusters appeared linked to parvovirus B19, influenza, CMV and Epstein-Barr virus. Correlated functional status among segregating V segments might reflect linkage disequilibrium, but an unknown experimental factor could not be ruled out. When HLA alleles, especially DR and DQ, strongly co-occurred, TCR associations were difficult to assign to individual alleles. Most CMV-associated TCR beta chains appeared to be HLA-restricted in a later analysis, and the HLA associations seemed to be driven largely by CMV exposure. The authors suggested that the approach could potentially be extended to other disease states and immunological phenotypes.

Per the germline V gene (reference sequence), SEHNR is the CDR1 and FQNEAQ is the CDR2. From its cysteine to its phenylalanine, the CDR3 spans 13 amino acids. CDR3 DNA is the only sequence kept; it has 39 bases, read in frame from the first base. Trimmed from V: 4 bases; trimmed from J: 13 bases; junction bases lacking a gene match: 10. The cohort was made up of approximately 700 healthy bone marrow donors. All cohort members were sampled while nominally healthy, although unrecorded immune exposures were likely present. The donor tested CMV seropositive and was one of the 289 seropositive cohort members. A peripheral blood sample was collected from each donor, and TCR beta sequencing was performed on peripheral blood mononuclear cells. The Qiagen DNeasy Blood Extraction Kit was used to extract genomic DNA from the blood cell samples. The library came from the immunoSEQ multiplex PCR assay. A mixture of 60 forward primers for TCR Vbeta segments and 13 reverse primers for TCR Jbeta segments was used in the multiplex PCR. A multiplex PCR assay on genomic DNA amplified the CDR3 region of rearranged TCR beta genes. Amplified TCR beta libraries were sequenced as 87-base-pair reads on the Illumina HiSeq System. In the paper's pipeline: Across the 670 or so repertoires, a later analysis counted about 81 million unique TCR beta chains, 8.5 million to 12 million of which were shared by at least two donors. A nearest-neighbor algorithm error-corrected the raw reads and collapsed the reads into unique sequences, merging closely related sequences to remove PCR and sequencing errors. V, D and J gene segments were assigned by aligning CDR3 sequences to IMGT reference sequences. Each retained sequence needed at least a six-nucleotide match to both a V gene segment and a J gene segment. A rearrangement counted as productive if the CDR3 had no stop codons and remained in frame with V and J, and every other rearrangement counted as non-productive. Following IMGT convention, CDR3 was defined as the stretch from the second conserved V-encoded cysteine to the conserved J-encoded phenylalanine. Sequences without an unambiguous match to a single V gene segment were excluded from the earlier analysis of over 500 of the donors. In an earlier analysis of more than 500 of the donors, a V segment was called functional when productive rearrangements were above 56.7%, and segregating when the standard deviation between donors exceeded 5%. To diagnose cytomegalovirus status from the catalog of TCR beta chain sequences, a statistical classification framework was built. A later analysis assigned V and J genes by comparing TCR nucleotide sequences with IMGT/GENE-DB human TR gene sequences. The TCRdist pipeline was used in a later analysis to assign CDR3 sequences and most-parsimonious VDJ recombination scenarios. In a later analysis, each TCR beta chain was defined by its CDR3 amino acid sequence together with its V-gene family, and reads lacking a unique V-gene family were excluded. As a way to deal with suspected cross-contamination and a sequencing artifact, a later analysis dropped 450 to 700 nucleotide sequences that were highly shared and had low generation probability. In a later analysis, a clonal expansion index for each public chain was calculated from normalized within-repertoire ranks of inferred template counts. A later analysis computed generation probabilities with a VDJ recombination model fitted to out-of-frame rearrangements, and checked the results against IGoR. A later analysis scored TCR-TCR, TCR-HLA and TCR-CMV co-occurrence with hypergeometric tests, applying a repertoire-size bias correction to TCR pairs. To estimate false discovery rates, a later analysis permuted the HLA or CMV assignments 20 times. In a later analysis, co-occurring TCRs were grouped with DBSCAN, and TCRdist sequence similarity was added when clustering was performed within HLA-allele-positive subsets. Repertoires with fewer than 30,000 or more than 120,000 public chains were left out of co-occurrence clustering, as were a few repertoires with anomalous nucleotide sharing. TCRdb provides this immuneACCESS table in a form limited to in-frame rearrangements. Some clones are lacking; in checked studies, under half of them reflect an unresolved V gene, and why the rest are absent is not known. D and trimming were read from the DNA, whereas the V and J calls and clone size are those reported in that table. Within this sample are 90,000 to 150,000 clones, with 70% to 85% of them counted one time only. The top ten constitute roughly 10% of the sample.

This clone was found once. Its antigen specificity is not known. No base-level quality is on record; no much larger clone is a single base apart. The sequenced material came from PBMCs. This sequence was found in a woman aged 45 to 65 in good health and CMV-seropositive. The V gene is TRBV7-9 and the J gene is TRBJ2-1; 7 nucleotides in the junction match TRBD1. The CDR3 amino acid sequence is: CASSYYTGVYQFF. The bases read TGTGCCAGCAGCTACTACACAGGGGTTTATCAGTTCTTC.